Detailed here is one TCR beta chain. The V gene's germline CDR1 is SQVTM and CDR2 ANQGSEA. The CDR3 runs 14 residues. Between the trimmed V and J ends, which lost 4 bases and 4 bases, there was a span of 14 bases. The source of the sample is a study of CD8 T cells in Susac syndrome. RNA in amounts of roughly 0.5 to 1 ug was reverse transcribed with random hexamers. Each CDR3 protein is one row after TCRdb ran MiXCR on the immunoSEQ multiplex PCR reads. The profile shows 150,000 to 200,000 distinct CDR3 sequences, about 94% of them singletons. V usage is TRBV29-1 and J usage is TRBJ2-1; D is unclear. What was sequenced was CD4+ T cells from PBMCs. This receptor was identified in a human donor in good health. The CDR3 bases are TGCAGCGTTGGTACCTTCCAAGGGTACAATGAGCAGTTCTTC. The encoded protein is CSVGTFQGYNEQFF.